This T cell receptor (beta chain) stems from a study of T cell repertoires in cytomegalovirus infection. At the level of the study: TCR beta signatures that were public indicated CMV infection and matching HLA type. Points from the study as a whole: Carriers of CMV plus the relevant HLA were identified by cumulative public TCR beta family frequency.

TCRdb re-derived calls from the reads in MiXCR, one entry per CDR3 protein. Among approximately 500,000 distinct CDR3 sequences listed, more than 15% were seen once. Per the germline V gene, CDR1 is LGHNA and CDR2 is YNFKEQ. V lost 3 bases, J lost 7 bases, and 7 bases stayed unmatched. The CDR3 is 16 amino acids. The sample holds many counts of this clonotype. Its antigen is as yet unknown. This TCR came from a human donor in good health (CMV status not recorded). Some clones in this sample may be carry-over from other donors' samples. The chain joins TRBV4-2 to TRBJ1-6; TRBD1 aligns across 9 bases. The sequenced sample was CD8+ T cells from PBMCs. CDR3 loop: CASSQTGGRGNSPLHF. The CDR3 coding sequence is TGTGCCAGCAGCCAGACAGGGGGTAGAGGAAATTCACCCCTCCACTTT.